One sample yielded the 25 T cell receptor beta chains listed below, sequenced in a study of blood T cell repertoires in COVID-19. This table comes from immunoSEQ multiplex PCR, and its TCRdb copy is limited to in-frame clones, with some not included. The data contain hundreds of thousands of clones, roughly nine tenths of them seen just once; the ten biggest clones take up about 5%. The sequenced material came from PBMCs or T cells enriched from blood (not recorded which). These receptors all come from a man aged 55-75 years who had recovered from COVID-19.

This clone has just one count. The genes are TRBV11-2 and TRBJ1-6; unclear D gene. Trimming shortened V by 5 bases and J by 6 bases, and 11 bases separated the two germline ends. The CDR3 has 14 residues. Germline CDR1 SGHAT, CDR2 FQNNGV. DNA of the CDR3: TGTGCCAGCAGCCCCCGGGTTGTTAATTCACCCCTCCACTTT. Encoded protein: CASSPRVVNSPLHF.

The chain couples TRBV18 to TRBJ2-1; the D gene is possibly TRBD2 (6 bases). CDR3 length: 18 residues. V was shortened by 1 base and J by 0 bases, with 16 bases between the two germline ends. Germline CDR1 reads KGHSH; CDR2 reads LQKENI. This CDR3 reads CASSPLTGEVSSYNEQFF. CDR3 bases: TGTGCCAGCTCACCACTTACTGGGGAGGTGAGCTCCTACAATGAGCAGTTCTTC. Looking up the rest from reference TRBV18 and TRBJ2-1 gives the full variable domain: NAGVMQNPRHLVRRRGQEARLRCSPMKGHSHVYWYRQLPEEGLKFMVYLQKENIIDESGMPKERFSAEFPKEGPSILRIQQVVRGDSAAYFCASSPLTGEVSSYNEQFFGPGTRLTVL.

The chain links TRBV5-1 to TRBJ1-1, with D maybe TRBD1 (5 bases). V lost 1 base to trimming and J lost 7 bases, with 17 bases between them. The CDR3 covers 15 residues. Germline CDR1 is SGHRS and CDR2 is YFSETQ. The CDR3 sequence is CASSLIRQGRSEAFF. CDR3 nucleotides: TGCGCCAGCAGCTTGATCCGGCAGGGCAGGAGTGAAGCTTTCTTT.

The rearrangement links TRBV15 to TRBJ2-7; 9 bases are shared with TRBD2. J was trimmed by 3 bases and V by 0 bases; bases with no gene match: 18. The CDR3 runs 20 residues. Germline V gene sequence: CDR1 LNHNV, CDR2 YYDKDF (reference sequence). DNA for the CDR3: TGTGCCACCAGCAGAGATATCAAGACTAGCGGACTCAGTGGGGGCTACGAGCAGTACTTC. Translating it yields CATSRDIKTSGLSGGYEQYF.

As concerns this clone: This sample includes further DNA sequences coding for the same CDR3. The CDR3 coding sequence is TGTGCCAGTAGTATGGGTCCAGGGCCAACTTTCGAAAAACTGTTTTTT. It specifies CASSMGPGPTFEKLFF. This chain connects TRBV19 to TRBJ1-4; possibly TRBD1 for D (5 bases). The CDR3 covers 16 residues. Germline CDR1 and CDR2: LNHDA and SQIVND (reference sequence). V dropped 3 bases and J dropped 8 bases, with 19 bases sitting between them.

The rearrangement links TRBV28 to TRBJ1-5, with D perhaps matching TRBD1 (6 bases). The CDR3 runs to 14 residues. The V gene's germline CDR1 is MDHEN and CDR2 SYDVKM. The ends were cut back, 6 bases at V and 7 bases at J, with 16 bases in the middle. CDR3 DNA: TGTGCCAGCAGCCGACTGGACAGTTTACAGCCCCAGCATTTT. This gives the protein CASSRLDSLQPQHF.

In nucleotides, the CDR3 is TGTGCCAGCAGTGAACGGCTAGCGGGAGAGACCCAGTACTTC. Protein product: CASSERLAGETQYF. The V call is TRBV2, the J call TRBJ2-5; 8 bases agree with TRBD2. The J segment lost 4 bases and the V segment lost 2 bases, leaving 3 bases of the junction unmatched. This CDR3 contains 14 residues. The germline gives CDR1 SNHLY, CDR2 FYNNEI.

The rearrangement uses TRBV9 and TRBJ2-1, with unresolved D. This CDR3 region has 16 residues. Deletions cut 10 bases from V and 0 bases from J, with 20 bases between. CDR1 and CDR2 (germline): SGDLS, YYNGEE. For the CDR3, the DNA is TGTGCCTCTAATGTTGGCGGCTTTAGCTCCTACAATGAGCAGTTCTTC. It is translated as CASNVGGFSSYNEQFF.

The chain has TRBV9 and TRBJ2-3; no clear D gene. Germline V gives CDR1 SGDLS, CDR2 YYNGEE. Trimming stripped 2 bases from V and 0 bases from J, with 4 bases between. The CDR3 is made up of 13 amino acids. The CDR3 DNA sequence: TGTGCCAGCAGCGTTACTAGCACAGATACGCAGTATTTT. Translated: CASSVTSTDTQYF.

As regards this clone: At one boundary the junction diverges from the germline segment, which might be a read error. The chain employs TRBV6-1 and TRBJ2-3; 7 nucleotides line up with TRBD2. The CDR3 totals 15 residues. CDR1 is MNHNS, CDR2 SASEGT, per germline. DNA of the CDR3: TGTGCCAGCAGTGAATCCGGCGGGAGCATAGATACGCAGTATTTT. It encodes CASSESGGSIDTQYF.

The chain couples TRBV28 to TRBJ1-2, with TRBD1 identical over 7 bases. After removal of 5 bases from V and 4 bases from J, the junction contained 7 bases not matched to a gene. This CDR3 region has 14 residues. CDR1 and CDR2 (germline): MDHEN, SYDVKM. DNA of the CDR3: TGTGCCAGCAGTCCCCCCCAGGGGGTCTATGGCTACACCTTC. This gives the protein CASSPPQGVYGYTF.

The chain couples TRBV7-2 to TRBJ1-4; tentative D call: TRBD1 (6 bases). Per the germline V gene, CDR1 is SGHTA and CDR2 is FQGNSA. CDR3 length: 15 amino acids. V was clipped by 3 bases and J by 6 bases, with 14 bases between them. The CDR3 region has the DNA TGTGCCAGCAGCTTCTCTCCAGGGGCAGATGAAAAACTGTTTTTT. The encoded protein is CASSFSPGADEKLFF.

The chain combines TRBV6-5 with TRBJ1-5; D call uncertain. This CDR3 is 14 amino acids long. The germline CDR1 and CDR2 sequences are MNHEY and SVGAGI. Between the trimmed V and J ends, which lost 5 bases and 8 bases, there was a span of 16 bases. The CDR3 loop reads CASSKRTDLEPQHF. CDR3 coding DNA: TGTGCCAGCAGTAAGCGGACGGACTTGGAGCCCCAGCATTTT.

V and J are TRBV9 and TRBJ2-2; possibly TRBD2 for D (6 bases). V was shortened by 7 bases and J by 6 bases, with 13 bases between the two germline ends. Germline V gene lookup returns CDR1 SGDLS and CDR2 YYNGEE. There are 13 residues in the CDR3. Here the CDR3 reads CASRGALAGELFF. The CDR3 DNA sequence: TGTGCCAGCCGCGGGGCGTTAGCCGGGGAGCTGTTTTTT. Based on the CDR3 plus reference TRBV9 and TRBJ2-2, the full variable domain is DSGVTQTPKHLITATGQRVTLRCSPRSGDLSVYWYQQSLDQGLQFLIQYYNGEERAKGNILERFSAQQFPDLHSELNLSSLELGDSALYFCASRGALAGELFFGEGSRLTVL.

The chain has TRBV7-8 and TRBJ1-5; 12 bases line up with TRBD1. V lost 5 bases to trimming and J lost 5 bases; unmatched junction nucleotides: 4. The germline V gene encodes CDR1 SGHVS and CDR2 FQNEAQ. CDR3 length: 15 amino acids. The CDR3 DNA reads as TGTGCCAGCAGCCCGGGGACAGGGGGCTATCAGCCCCAGCATTTT. It encodes CASSPGTGGYQPQHF.

The J gene is TRBJ2-7, the V gene TRBV19; 7 nucleotides align to TRBD2. This CDR3 has 13 amino acids. Trimming removed 4 bases from V and 3 bases from J; junction bases left unmatched: 3. Germline CDR1 LNHDA, CDR2 SQIVND (reference sequence). CDR3 sequence: CASSTGLDYEQYF. The CDR3 nucleotides read TGTGCCAGTAGTACCGGACTAGACTACGAGCAGTACTTC.

The chain combines TRBV24-1 with TRBJ2-5; a weak D match, TRBD2 (7 bases). CDR1 is KGHDR and CDR2 is SFDVKD in the germline V gene. V dropped 4 bases and J dropped 6 bases, with 20 bases sitting between them. The CDR3 runs 16 residues. CDR3 residues: CATSDPRGARMQTQYF. The CDR3 DNA is TGTGCCACCAGTGACCCCCGGGGGGCCAGGATGCAGACCCAGTACTTC.

This chain uses TRBV6-4 with TRBJ2-5, with no clear D. Trimming removed 3 bases from V and 0 bases from J, with 8 bases in between. Germline CDR1 and CDR2: MRHNA and SNTAGT. The CDR3 sequence is 14 residues long. The CDR3 loop reads CASSDSVDQETQYF. DNA for the CDR3: TGTGCCAGCAGTGATTCCGTCGACCAAGAGACCCAGTACTTC.

V and J are TRBV10-3 and TRBJ1-4; perhaps TRBD1 as D (6 bases). The germline gives CDR1 ENHRY, CDR2 SYGVKD. V was cut by 6 bases and J by 4 bases, with 15 bases left in between. This CDR3 comprises 15 residues. The CDR3 DNA is TGTGCCATCAGGGGACACGCTTCCCTTAATGAAAAACTGTTTTTT. Amino acids: CAIRGHASLNEKLFF.

CDR3: CASSQDGGQENTGELFF. The DNA of the CDR3 is TGCGCCAGCAGCCAAGATGGGGGACAGGAGAACACCGGGGAGCTGTTTTTT. The rearrangement uses TRBV4-3 and TRBJ2-2, with 8 bases identical to TRBD1. Looked up from germline, CDR1 is LGHNA and CDR2 is YSLEER. The CDR3 is made up of 17 amino acids. The V and J ends lost 0 bases and 1 base, in that order; junction bases with no gene match: 4.

The rearrangement links TRBV12-3 or TRBV12-4 to TRBJ2-7; 9 bases are a match to TRBD1. V lost 5 bases to trimming and J lost 3 bases; unmatched junction nucleotides: 2. This CDR3 spans 13 amino acids. Here the CDR3 reads CASSRDRVYEQYF. In nucleotides, the CDR3 is TGTGCCAGCAGTCGGGACAGGGTCTACGAGCAGTACTTC.

This rearrangement joins TRBV6-2 or TRBV6-3 to TRBJ2-7; 9 nucleotides line up with TRBD2. V lost 3 bases, J lost 4 bases, and 10 bases stayed unmatched. Per germline, CDR1 MNHEY and CDR2 SVGEGT. This CDR3 is built from 16 residues. CDR3 DNA sequence: TGTGCCAGCAGTTATAGAGGCGGGAGGGCCGGGTACGAGCAGTACTTC. Amino acid sequence: CASSYRGGRAGYEQYF.

The chain recombines TRBV19 with TRBJ2-1, with D maybe TRBD1 (6 bases). Trimming cost V 9 bases and J 3 bases, with 9 bases left between them. Germline V lookup: CDR1 LNHDA, CDR2 SQIVND (reference sequence). The CDR3 runs 12 residues. The CDR3 region has the DNA TGTGCCAGCAAGGGGGACTACAATGAGCAGTTCTTC. Its translation is CASKGDYNEQFF. Looking up the rest from reference TRBV19 and TRBJ2-1 gives the full variable domain: DGGITQSPKYLFRKEGQNVTLSCEQNLNHDAMYWYRQDPGQGLRLIYYSQIVNDFQKGDIAEGYSVSREKKESFPLTVTSAQKNPTAFYLCASKGDYNEQFFGPGTRLTVL.

This clone has just one count. Here the CDR3 DNA reads TGTGCCAGCAGTTTGAGGGCATACGAGCAGTACTTC. It yields the protein CASSLRAYEQYF. This sequence joins TRBV12-3 or TRBV12-4 and TRBJ2-7, with D perhaps matching TRBD2 (5 bases). V was cut by 3 bases and J by 4 bases, with 7 bases left in between. CDR3 length: 12 amino acids.

This chain links TRBV7-2 with TRBJ1-2; no definite D call. Germline CDR1 reads SGHTA; CDR2 reads FQGNSA. With 0 bases removed from V and 6 bases from J, the gap between germline ends came to 17 bases. This CDR3 is 16 amino acids long. In DNA form, the CDR3 reads TGTGCCAGCAGCTTAGCCCTAGGTGAATCCTTCGATGGCTACACCTTC. This sequence encodes CASSLALGESFDGYTF.